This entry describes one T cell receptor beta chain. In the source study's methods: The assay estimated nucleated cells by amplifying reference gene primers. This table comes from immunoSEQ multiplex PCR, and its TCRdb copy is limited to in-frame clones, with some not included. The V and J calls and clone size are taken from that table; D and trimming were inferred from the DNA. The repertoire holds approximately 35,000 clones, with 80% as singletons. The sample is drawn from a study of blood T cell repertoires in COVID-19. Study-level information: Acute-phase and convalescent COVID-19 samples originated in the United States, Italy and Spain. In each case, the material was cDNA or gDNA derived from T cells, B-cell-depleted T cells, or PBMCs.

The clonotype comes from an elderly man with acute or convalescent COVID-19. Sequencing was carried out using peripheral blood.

The CDR3 reads CASSQDLGGSYNEQFF. CDR3 coding DNA: TGTGCCAGCAGCCAAGATCTCGGGGGATCCTACAATGAGCAGTTCTTC. This chain links TRBV14 with TRBJ2-1, with D possibly TRBD2 on 6 matching bases. Germline CDR1 and CDR2: SGHDN and FVKESK. The CDR3 sequence is 16 residues long. Trimming took 0 bases from V and 1 from J, leaving 10 bases between them.